This record covers a single T cell receptor (beta chain). The antigen remains unidentified. The source of the sample is a study of cytomegalovirus exposure and HLA in healthy donors. V lost 0 bases, J lost 1 base, and 12 bases lay in between. Germline V gene sequence: CDR1 LGHNA, CDR2 YSLEER. This CDR3 spans 16 amino acids. Study-level findings and limits: Donor immune exposure was known only as CMV serostatus.

The PCR made use of 60 Vbeta and 13 Jbeta primers. TCRdb's table, derived via immunoSEQ multiplex PCR, lists solely in-frame clones and lacks some. This sample has 150,000 to 200,000 clones, with about 81% found just once. This clonotype was sampled from a man aged 35-49 years in good health and CMV-seronegative. Sequenced: PBMCs. The genes are TRBV4-3 and TRBJ1-1; D unresolved. CDR3 in DNA: TGCGCCAGCAGCCAAGAAGGTTGGCGGGAGAACACTGAAGCTTTCTTT. Its protein product is CASSQEGWRENTEAFF.